Each of the 27 T cell receptor beta chains below was sequenced from the same sample in a study of blood T cells in healthy people across ages. For the second PCR, which ran for about 7 to 11 cycles, a sample-barcoded 5' primer and a J-beta primer mix were used. TCRdb used MiXCR to reprocess the 5' RACE reads, holding one entry per CDR3 protein. The data hold about 1.5 million distinct CDR3 sequences, with about 43% observed a single time. Source material: blood. The origin of the receptors is a woman aged 18-29 years in good health.

As regards this clonotype: The junction shows a germline mismatch at one end, possibly a read error. J is TRBJ2-2 and V is TRBV29-1; D perhaps matches TRBD2 (6 bases). The CDR3 is 15 amino acids. Germline V gene lookup returns CDR1 SQVTM and CDR2 ANQGSEA. CDR3 DNA sequence: TGCAGTGTCCGCCCGGGACTGAAGAACGCCGGGGAGCTGTTTTTT. Translation gives CSVRPGLKNAGELFF.

The rearrangement uses TRBV6-1 and TRBJ2-5, with 9 bases aligning to TRBD1. The better agreement between TRBJ2-7 and the DNA end casts doubt on the J call. Germline CDR1 MNHNS, CDR2 SASEGT. The CDR3 totals 14 residues. The CDR3 sequence: CASSRTGALYEQYF. The CDR3 DNA follows: TGTGCCAGCAGTAGGACAGGGGCCCTCTACGAGCAGTACTTC.

J is TRBJ2-1 and V is TRBV4-1; 13 nucleotides agree with TRBD2. The CDR3 is 15 residues long. After removal of 3 bases from V and 9 bases from J, the junction contained 5 bases not matched to a gene. Germline CDR1 is MGHRA and CDR2 is YSYEKL. The CDR3 bases are TGCGCCAGCAGCCACACGACTAGCGGGGGGCGTGAGCAGTTCTTC. Its protein product is CASSHTTSGGREQFF.

V is TRBV21-1 and J is TRBJ1-1. TRBV21-1 is a pseudogene. The CDR3 consists of 17 residues. In DNA, the CDR3 is TGTGCCGGCAGCAAAGGGGCAGTGCGTTGCGTGAACACTGAAGCTTTCTTT. Translating gives CAGSKGAVRCVNTEAFF.

This clonotype was seen only a few times. This chain connects TRBV14 to TRBJ1-4; 7 nucleotides line up with TRBD1. After removal of 6 bases from V and 0 bases from J, the junction contained 4 bases not matched to a gene. The CDR3 contains 15 residues. CDR1 is SGHDN and CDR2 is FVKESK in the germline V gene. The CDR3 DNA reads as TGTGCCAGCAGAGCCGGGACAGCAACTAATGAAAAACTGTTTTTT. Translation gives CASRAGTATNEKLFF.

This clonotype was seen just once. The chain uses TRBV10-2 and TRBJ1-2, with 8 bases aligning to TRBD1. V shed 2 bases and J 8 bases; nucleotides not matched to a gene: 10. The CDR3 totals 15 residues. Germline V CDR1 and CDR2: WSHSY, SAAADI. The CDR3 nucleotides are TGCGCCAGCAGTGAGACGGGACAGGCCCACGGGGGCTACACCTTC. It yields the protein CASSETGQAHGGYTF.

For the CDR3, the DNA is TGTGCCAGCACGCCGCGCTATGGCCATGAGCAGTTCTTC. Translating it yields CASTPRYGHEQFF. This chain links TRBV6-5 with TRBJ2-1; D is ambiguous. This CDR3 comprises 13 residues. CDR1 and CDR2 from the germline V gene are MNHEY and SVGAGI. With 7 bases removed from V and 8 bases from J, the gap between germline ends came to 15 bases.

The chain is built from TRBV14 and TRBJ2-5; the D is unclear. V dropped 0 bases and J dropped 11 bases, with 13 bases sitting between them. CDR1 is SGHDN and CDR2 is FVKESK in the germline V gene. The CDR3 is 13 residues long. CDR3 amino acids: CASSQDHGEEQYF. The CDR3 DNA reads TGTGCCAGCAGCCAAGATCATGGAGAAGAGCAGTACTTC.

CDR3 nucleotides: TGCGCCAGCAGCCAAGTTCCTAGCGCCTACGAGCAGTACTTC. Translating gives CASSQVPSAYEQYF. V usage is TRBV4-1 and J usage is TRBJ2-7, with D possibly being TRBD2 (6 bases). V was clipped by 1 base and J by 2 bases, with 9 bases between them. The CDR3 runs to 14 residues. Per germline, CDR1 MGHRA and CDR2 YSYEKL.

Points on this clonotype: At one boundary the junction diverges from the germline segment, which might be a read error. The chain recombines TRBV27 with TRBJ2-3; 7 bases map to TRBD1. There are 16 residues in the CDR3. Germline V lookup: CDR1 MNHEY, CDR2 SMNVEV (reference sequence). CDR3 bases: TGTGCTAGCAGTCCAAGGACAGGTTTCTCGTCGGATACGCAGTATTTT. As protein: CASSPRTGFSSDTQYF.

This clonotype showed up just once. The V call is TRBV5-6, the J call TRBJ1-4; no clear D gene. Trimming pared 4 bases from V and 4 bases from J, leaving 11 bases between. The CDR3 runs 14 residues. CDR1 SGHDT and CDR2 YYEEEE come from the germline V gene. CDR3 nucleotide sequence: TGTGCCAGCAGCCGAATCTGGGATAATGAAAAACTGTTTTTT. Its protein is CASSRIWDNEKLFF.

V gene TRBV20-1 combines with J gene TRBJ2-1; TRBD1 matches at 10 bases. Germline V CDR1 and CDR2: DFQATT, SNEGSKA (reference sequence). The length of the CDR3 is 18 residues. V trimming: 6 bases; J trimming: 0 bases; junction bases outside the gene matches: 14. This CDR3 is CSASPTGGGRSSYNEQFF. The CDR3 DNA follows: TGCAGTGCCAGCCCGACAGGGGGCGGTAGGAGCTCCTACAATGAGCAGTTCTTC.

J is TRBJ2-3 and V is TRBV15; 14 nucleotides agree with TRBD2. V trimming: 5 bases; J trimming: 4 bases; junction bases outside the gene matches: 8. The CDR3 spans 17 residues. In germline, CDR1 is LNHNV, CDR2 YYDKDF (reference sequence). For the CDR3, the DNA is TGTGCCACCAGCCTCGCTCGACTAGCGGGGGGGGCAGATACGCAGTATTTT. Protein product: CATSLARLAGGADTQYF.

This clonotype was recorded a few times. V gene TRBV20-1 combines with J gene TRBJ2-1; TRBD2 aligns across 10 bases. In germline, CDR1 is DFQATT, CDR2 SNEGSKA (reference sequence). The junction had 2 bases not matched to a gene; V was cut back by 0 bases and J by 3 bases. CDR3 size: 15 residues. CDR3 coding DNA: TGCAGTGCTAGAGATGCTAGCGGGAGCTACAATGAGCAGTTCTTC. This sequence encodes CSARDASGSYNEQFF.

The chain is built from TRBV18 and TRBJ1-1, with no clear D. Germline loops: CDR1 KGHSH, CDR2 LQKENI. CDR3 length equals 14 residues. The V end was cut by 0 bases, the J end by 1 base, with 6 bases between. The CDR3 protein is CASSPPRTNTEAFF. The CDR3, as DNA: TGTGCCAGCTCACCACCCCGAACGAACACTGAAGCTTTCTTT.

This chain joins TRBV10-3 and TRBJ2-1, with D possibly being TRBD1 or TRBD2 (5 bases each). CDR1 ENHRY and CDR2 SYGVKD come from the germline V gene. Trimming took off 9 bases at V and 10 bases at J, with 16 bases between the two ends. The length of the CDR3 is 12 residues. CDR3 bases: TGTGCCATGGGCCGAGATTGGGACGAGCAGTTCTTC. Its translation: CAMGRDWDEQFF.

The gene calls are TRBV30 and TRBJ2-6; the D is unclear. Trimming removed 0 bases at V and 0 bases at J, with 6 bases between. CDR3 size: 15 residues. CDR1 GTSNPN and CDR2 SVGIG come from the germline V gene (reference sequence). In DNA form, the CDR3 reads TGTGCCTGGAGTGTTGGAAGCTCTGGGGCCAACGTCCTGACTTTC. Protein product: CAWSVGSSGANVLTF. Together with reference TRBV30 and TRBJ2-6, the CDR3 gives the full variable domain: SQTIHQWPATLVQPVGSPLSLECTVEGTSNPNLYWYRQAAGRGLQLLFYSVGIGQISSEVPQNLSASRPQDRQFILSSKKLLLSDSGFYLCAWSVGSSGANVLTFGAGSRLTVL.

There are a few counts of this clonotype. J is TRBJ1-5 and V is TRBV12-3 or TRBV12-4, with a tentative D call TRBD1 (6 bases). The ends were cut back, 1 base at V and 2 bases at J, with 12 bases in the middle. The CDR3 is 16 residues long. CDR3 in amino acids: CASSLVGARGNQPQHF. Here the CDR3 DNA reads TGTGCCAGCAGTTTAGTGGGGGCTAGGGGCAATCAGCCCCAGCATTTT.

This clonotype has a single count. V gene TRBV6-6 combines with J gene TRBJ2-5; the match to TRBD2 covers 15 bases. Germline V lookup: CDR1 MNHNY, CDR2 SVGAGI (reference sequence). V lost 6 bases, J lost 5 bases, and 10 bases stayed unmatched. CDR3 length: 17 amino acids. The CDR3 reads CASRAGPGLAGGETQYF. Here the CDR3 DNA reads TGTGCCAGCAGAGCGGGTCCGGGACTAGCGGGGGGCGAGACCCAGTACTTC.

The J gene is TRBJ2-7, the V gene TRBV5-1; 8 bases match TRBD1. CDR1 and CDR2 from the germline V gene are SGHRS and YFSETQ. This CDR3 is 17 amino acids long. The V segment lost 4 bases and the J segment 3 bases; nucleotides outside the gene matches: 15. CDR3 in DNA: TGCGCCAGCAGCCGTCGAACAGGGGGAGGAAATATCTACGAGCAGTACTTC. Its translation: CASSRRTGGGNIYEQYF.

The V and J genes are TRBV20-1 and TRBJ2-5, with no clear D. Trimming removed 3 bases from V and 11 bases from J, with 7 bases in between. The germline V gene has CDR1 DFQATT and CDR2 SNEGSKA (reference sequence). The CDR3 is made up of 9 amino acids. Here the CDR3 reads CSASYGQYF. CDR3 bases: TGCAGTGCTAGCTACGGGCAGTACTTC.

The chain recombines TRBV2 with TRBJ2-1; no clear D gene. The V end lost 4 bases, the J end lost 0 bases, and 10 bases lay between the germline ends. Per the germline V gene, CDR1 is SNHLY and CDR2 is FYNNEI. CDR3 length equals 15 residues. DNA of the CDR3: TGTGCCAGCAGTGTTCGGTTTACCTCCTACAATGAGCAGTTCTTC. This codes for CASSVRFTSYNEQFF.

Points on this clonotype: One base away lies a much larger clone, so this may be a sequencing read error. The V and J genes are TRBV5-1 and TRBJ2-1, with D possibly matching TRBD2 (6 bases). The CDR3 loop spans 14 amino acids. The germline gives CDR1 SGHRS, CDR2 YFSETQ. In DNA, the CDR3 is TGCGCCAGCGGCTTGGGGGGAGTCTACAATGAGCAGTTCTTC. Its translation: CASGLGGVYNEQFF.

The rearrangement links TRBV3-1 to TRBJ2-3; unclear D gene. Trimming shortened V by 4 bases and J by 5 bases, and 13 bases separated the two germline ends. This CDR3 is built from 14 residues. Germline V lookup: CDR1 LGHDT, CDR2 YNNKEL (reference sequence). Here the CDR3 DNA reads TGTGCCAGCAGCCCTGACGGTTTTGTAGATACGCAGTATTTT. Translation gives CASSPDGFVDTQYF.

This clonotype appeared a few times. The chain combines TRBV5-1 with TRBJ1-6; tentative D call: TRBD1 (6 bases). V lost 4 bases and J lost 9, with 23 bases in between. The CDR3 has 17 residues. Germline V lookup: CDR1 SGHRS, CDR2 YFSETQ. This CDR3 reads CASSPTGSAVGGSPLHF. The CDR3 nucleotides are TGCGCCAGCAGCCCGACAGGATCTGCGGTCGGTGGTTCACCCCTCCACTTT. Full variable domain (remainder filled in from reference TRBV5-1 and TRBJ1-6): KAGVTQTPRYLIKTRGQQVTLSCSPISGHRSVSWYQQTPGQGLQFLFEYFSETQRNKGNFPGRFSGRQFSNSRSEMNVSTLELGDSALYLCASSPTGSAVGGSPLHFGNGTRLTVT.

Points on this clonotype: This may be a read error, as it is one base from a much larger clone. The V and J genes are TRBV18 and TRBJ2-3; the match to TRBD2 covers 7 bases. This CDR3 has 15 amino acids. Per the germline V gene, CDR1 is KGHSH and CDR2 is LQKENI. This CDR3 is CASSPRAGATDTQFF. CDR3 nucleotides: TGTGCCAGCTCACCACGGGCGGGAGCCACAGATACGCAGTTTTTT.

The chain recombines TRBV7-9 with TRBJ2-4; the match to TRBD2 covers 7 bases. The closer fit of TRBJ2-7 to the DNA end suggests the J call may be wrong. Germline V gene data show CDR1 as SEHNR and CDR2 as FQNEAQ (reference sequence). CDR3 size: 13 residues. The CDR3 DNA sequence: TGTGCCAGCAGCTACGGGACTAATAACGAGCAGTACTTC. It yields the protein CASSYGTNNEQYF.